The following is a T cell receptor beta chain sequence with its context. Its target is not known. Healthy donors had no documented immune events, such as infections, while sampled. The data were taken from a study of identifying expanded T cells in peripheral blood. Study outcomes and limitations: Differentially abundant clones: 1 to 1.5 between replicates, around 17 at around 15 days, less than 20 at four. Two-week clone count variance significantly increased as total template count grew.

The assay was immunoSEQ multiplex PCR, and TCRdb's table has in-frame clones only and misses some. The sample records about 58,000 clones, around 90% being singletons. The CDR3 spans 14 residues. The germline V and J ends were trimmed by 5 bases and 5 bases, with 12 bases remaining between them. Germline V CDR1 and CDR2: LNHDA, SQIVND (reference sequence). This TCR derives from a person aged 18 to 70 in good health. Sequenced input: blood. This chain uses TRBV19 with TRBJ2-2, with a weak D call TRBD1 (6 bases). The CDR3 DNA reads TGTGCCAGTAGTGTCGGCAGGGGTACCGGGGAGCTGTTTTTT. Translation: CASSVGRGTGELFF.